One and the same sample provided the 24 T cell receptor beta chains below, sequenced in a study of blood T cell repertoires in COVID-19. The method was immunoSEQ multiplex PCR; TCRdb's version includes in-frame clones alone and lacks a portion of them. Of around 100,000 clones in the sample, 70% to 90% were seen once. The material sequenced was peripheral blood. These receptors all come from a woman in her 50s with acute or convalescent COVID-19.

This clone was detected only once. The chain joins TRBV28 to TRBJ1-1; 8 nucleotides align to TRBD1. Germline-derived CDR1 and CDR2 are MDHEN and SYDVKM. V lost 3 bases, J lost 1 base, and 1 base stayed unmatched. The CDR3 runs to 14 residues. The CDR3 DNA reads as TGTGCCAGCAGTTTGGGACAGGCGAACACTGAAGCTTTCTTT. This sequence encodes CASSLGQANTEAFF.

The CDR3 here is CATSLQGYTF. The CDR3 nucleotides are TGTGCCACCAGCTTACAGGGATACACCTTC. This chain links TRBV24-1 with TRBJ1-2, with D perhaps TRBD1 (6 bases). The germline V and J ends were trimmed by 7 bases and 11 bases, with 10 bases remaining between them. CDR3 length: 10 residues. Germline lookup yields CDR1 KGHDR and CDR2 SFDVKD.

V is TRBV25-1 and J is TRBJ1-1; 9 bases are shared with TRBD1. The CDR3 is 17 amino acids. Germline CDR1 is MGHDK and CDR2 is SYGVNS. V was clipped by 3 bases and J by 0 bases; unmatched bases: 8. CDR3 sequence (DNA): TGTGCCAGCAGTGAGGGGGCAGGGACAGGGATGAACACTGAAGCTTTCTTT. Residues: CASSEGAGTGMNTEAFF. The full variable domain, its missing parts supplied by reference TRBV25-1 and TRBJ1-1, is EADIYQTPRYLVIGTGKKITLECSQTMGHDKMYWYQQDPGMELHLIHYSYGVNSTEKGDLSSESTVSRIRTEHFPLTLESARPSHTSQYLCASSEGAGTGMNTEAFFGQGTRLTVV.

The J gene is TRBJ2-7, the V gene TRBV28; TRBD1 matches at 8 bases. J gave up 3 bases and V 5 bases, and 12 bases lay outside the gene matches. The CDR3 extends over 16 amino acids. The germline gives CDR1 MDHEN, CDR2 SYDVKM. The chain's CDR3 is CASSLTRQGMSYEQYF. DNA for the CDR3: TGTGCCAGCAGTCTGACAAGACAGGGGATGAGCTACGAGCAGTACTTC.

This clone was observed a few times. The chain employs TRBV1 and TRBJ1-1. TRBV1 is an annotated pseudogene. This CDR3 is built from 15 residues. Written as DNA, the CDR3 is TGCACCAGCAGCCAAGACTCCGGGTTAAACACTGAAGCTTTCTTT. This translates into CTSSQDSGLNTEAFF.

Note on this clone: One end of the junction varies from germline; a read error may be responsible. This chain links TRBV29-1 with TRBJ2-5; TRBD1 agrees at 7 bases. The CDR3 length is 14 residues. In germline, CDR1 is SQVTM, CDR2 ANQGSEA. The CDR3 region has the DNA TGCAGCGTTGGGAGACAGGGATTCCAAGAGCCCCAGTACTTC. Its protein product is CSVGRQGFQEPQYF.

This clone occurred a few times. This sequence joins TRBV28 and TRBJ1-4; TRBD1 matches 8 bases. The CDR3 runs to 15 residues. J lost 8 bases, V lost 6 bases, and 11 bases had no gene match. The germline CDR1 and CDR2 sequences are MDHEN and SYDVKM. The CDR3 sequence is CASSPPGTGREKLFF. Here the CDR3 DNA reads TGTGCCAGCAGCCCACCCGGGACAGGACGGGAAAAACTGTTTTTT.

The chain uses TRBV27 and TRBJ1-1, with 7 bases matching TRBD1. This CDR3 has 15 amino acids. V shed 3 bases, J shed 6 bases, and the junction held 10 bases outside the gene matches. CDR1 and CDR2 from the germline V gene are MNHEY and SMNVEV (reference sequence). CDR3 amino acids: CASSFYEAGGSEAFF. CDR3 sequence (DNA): TGTGCCAGCAGTTTCTACGAGGCAGGGGGGTCTGAAGCTTTCTTT.

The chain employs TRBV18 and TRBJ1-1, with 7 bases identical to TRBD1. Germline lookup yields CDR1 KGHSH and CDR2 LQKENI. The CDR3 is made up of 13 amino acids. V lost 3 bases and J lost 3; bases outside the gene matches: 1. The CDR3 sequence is CASSPGTDTEAFF. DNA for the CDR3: TGTGCCAGCTCACCTGGGACAGACACTGAAGCTTTCTTT.

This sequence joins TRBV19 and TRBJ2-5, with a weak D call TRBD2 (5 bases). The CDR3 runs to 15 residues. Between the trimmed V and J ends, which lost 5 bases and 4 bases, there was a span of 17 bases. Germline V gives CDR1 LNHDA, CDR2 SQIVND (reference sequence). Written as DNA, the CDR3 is TGTGCCAGTAGTTTTCGTTCGGGGTCGGGAGAGACCCAGTACTTC. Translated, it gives CASSFRSGSGETQYF.

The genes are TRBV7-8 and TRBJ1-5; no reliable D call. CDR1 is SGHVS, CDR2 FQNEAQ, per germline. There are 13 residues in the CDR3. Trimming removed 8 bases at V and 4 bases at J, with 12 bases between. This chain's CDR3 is CASGRSRNQPQHF. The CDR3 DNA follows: TGTGCCAGCGGTCGTTCGAGGAATCAGCCCCAGCATTTT. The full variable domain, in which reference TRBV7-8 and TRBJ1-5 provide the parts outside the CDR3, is GAGVSQSPRYKVAKRGQDVALRCDPISGHVSLFWYQQALGQGPEFLTYFQNEAQLDKSGLPSDRFFAERPEGSVSTLKIQRTQQEDSAVYLCASGRSRNQPQHFGDGTRLSIL.

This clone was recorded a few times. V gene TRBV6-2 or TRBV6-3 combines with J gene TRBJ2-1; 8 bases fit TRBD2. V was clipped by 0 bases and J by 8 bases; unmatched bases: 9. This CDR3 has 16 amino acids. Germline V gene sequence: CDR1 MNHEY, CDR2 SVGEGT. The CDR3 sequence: CASSYSPSGSLDEQFF. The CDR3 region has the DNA TGTGCCAGCAGTTACTCTCCGAGCGGGAGTCTGGATGAGCAGTTCTTC.

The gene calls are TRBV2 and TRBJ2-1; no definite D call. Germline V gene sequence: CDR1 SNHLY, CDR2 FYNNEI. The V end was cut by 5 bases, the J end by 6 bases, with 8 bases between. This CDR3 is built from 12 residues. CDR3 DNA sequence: TGTGCCAGCAGTCTTATAGTCAATGAGCAGTTCTTC. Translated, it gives CASSLIVNEQFF.

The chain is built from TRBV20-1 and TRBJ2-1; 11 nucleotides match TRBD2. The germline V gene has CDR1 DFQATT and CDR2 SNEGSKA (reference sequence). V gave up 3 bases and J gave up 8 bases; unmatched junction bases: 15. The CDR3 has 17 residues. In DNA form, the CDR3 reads TGCAGTGCTAGTCCCCACGATAGCGGGAGGGCCGAGGATGAGCAGTTCTTC. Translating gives CSASPHDSGRAEDEQFF.

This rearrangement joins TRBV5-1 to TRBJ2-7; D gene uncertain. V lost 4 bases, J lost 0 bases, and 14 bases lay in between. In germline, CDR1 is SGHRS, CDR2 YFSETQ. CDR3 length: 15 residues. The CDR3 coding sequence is TGCGCCAGCAGCCTCCCGGTGCTCGGCTCCTACGAGCAGTACTTC. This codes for CASSLPVLGSYEQYF.

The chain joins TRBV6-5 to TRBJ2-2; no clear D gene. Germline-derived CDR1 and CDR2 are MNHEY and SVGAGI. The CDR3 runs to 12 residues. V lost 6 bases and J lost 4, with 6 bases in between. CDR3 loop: CASSQSTGELFF. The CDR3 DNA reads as TGTGCCAGCAGCCAGTCCACCGGGGAGCTGTTTTTT.

The CDR3 region is CASSIRPGQVGYTF. In nucleotides, the CDR3 is TGTGCCAGTAGTATACGACCCGGACAGGTTGGCTACACCTTC. The genes are TRBV19 and TRBJ1-2, with 7 bases that match TRBD1. The CDR3 covers 14 residues. Germline V gene sequence: CDR1 LNHDA, CDR2 SQIVND (reference sequence). With 2 bases clipped from V and 7 bases from J, the junction kept 7 bases outside the gene matches. The variable domain in full, with the rest retrieved from reference TRBV19 and TRBJ1-2, is DGGITQSPKYLFRKEGQNVTLSCEQNLNHDAMYWYRQDPGQGLRLIYYSQIVNDFQKGDIAEGYSVSREKKESFPLTVTSAQKNPTAFYLCASSIRPGQVGYTFGSGTRLTVV.

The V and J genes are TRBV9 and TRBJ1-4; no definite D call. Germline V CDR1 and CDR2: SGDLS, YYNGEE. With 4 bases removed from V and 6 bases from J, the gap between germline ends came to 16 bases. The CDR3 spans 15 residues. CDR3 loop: CASSPRGGGHEKLFF. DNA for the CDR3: TGTGCCAGCAGCCCCAGAGGTGGAGGCCATGAAAAACTGTTTTTT.

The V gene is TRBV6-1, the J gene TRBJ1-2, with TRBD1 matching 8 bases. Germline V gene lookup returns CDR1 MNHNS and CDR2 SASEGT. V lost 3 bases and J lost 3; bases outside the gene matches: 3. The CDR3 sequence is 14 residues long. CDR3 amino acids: CASSDRTGYYGYTF. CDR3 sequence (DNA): TGTGCCAGCAGTGACCGGACAGGGTACTATGGCTACACCTTC.

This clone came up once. In nucleotides, the CDR3 is TGTGCCAGCAGTATTCGAGGGGGTCCCCAGCATTTT. Translating gives CASSIRGGPQHF. The chain carries TRBV12-3 or TRBV12-4 and TRBJ1-5; D is possibly TRBD1 (6 bases). Trimming shortened V by 5 bases and J by 10 bases, and 12 bases separated the two germline ends. The CDR3 length is 12 residues.

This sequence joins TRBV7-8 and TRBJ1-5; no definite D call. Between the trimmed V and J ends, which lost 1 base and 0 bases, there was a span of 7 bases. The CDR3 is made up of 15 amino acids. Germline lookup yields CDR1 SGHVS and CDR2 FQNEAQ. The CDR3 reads CASSLDSYSNQPQHF. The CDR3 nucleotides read TGTGCCAGCAGCTTAGACAGCTATAGCAATCAGCCCCAGCATTTT.

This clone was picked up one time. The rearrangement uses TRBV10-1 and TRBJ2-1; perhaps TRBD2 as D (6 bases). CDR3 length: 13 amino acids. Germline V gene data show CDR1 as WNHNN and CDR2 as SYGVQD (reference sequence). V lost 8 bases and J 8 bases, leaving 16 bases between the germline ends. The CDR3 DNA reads TGCGCCAGCGCCGGGACTTCGAACGATGAGCAGTTCTTC. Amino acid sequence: CASAGTSNDEQFF.

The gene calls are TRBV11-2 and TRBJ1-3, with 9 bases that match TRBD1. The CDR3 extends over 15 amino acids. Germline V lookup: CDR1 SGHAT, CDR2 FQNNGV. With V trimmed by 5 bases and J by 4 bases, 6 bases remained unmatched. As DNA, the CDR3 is TGTGCCAGCAGCGCTGACAGGGGGAAAGGAAACACCATATATTTT. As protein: CASSADRGKGNTIYF.

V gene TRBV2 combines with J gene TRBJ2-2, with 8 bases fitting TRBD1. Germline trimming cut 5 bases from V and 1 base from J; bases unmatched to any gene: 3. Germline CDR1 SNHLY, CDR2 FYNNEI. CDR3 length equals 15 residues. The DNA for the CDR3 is TGTGCCAGCAGTTATACAGGGGGGAACACCGGGGAGCTGTTTTTT. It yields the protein CASSYTGGNTGELFF.